This entry lists 9 T cell receptor beta chains sequenced from one sample in a study of T cell clones after liver transplantation. Libraries were prepared by immunoSEQ multiplex PCR; TCRdb keeps only in-frame clonotypes and omits some of them. This sample yields about 60,000 clones, of which 71% are seen a single time; about 15% belongs to the top ten. The specimen comprised CD4+ T cells from blood, sampled before liver transplant. These TCRs come from a human donor who received a liver transplant.

This chain connects TRBV19 to TRBJ1-2, with 7 bases matching TRBD1. J was trimmed by 4 bases and V by 5 bases; bases with no gene match: 7. Germline loops: CDR1 LNHDA, CDR2 SQIVND (reference sequence). This CDR3 spans 14 amino acids. In DNA, the CDR3 is TGTGCCAGTAGTTTTAACCGGGACAGCTATGGCTACACCTTC. Amino acids: CASSFNRDSYGYTF.

The chain recombines TRBV18 with TRBJ1-4; D is ambiguous. The CDR3 is 13 amino acids. Germline V gene data show CDR1 as KGHSH and CDR2 as LQKENI. The V end lost 6 bases, the J end lost 7 bases, and 12 bases lay between the germline ends. Here the CDR3 DNA reads TGTGCCAGCTCCGGGCTCGAGGGTGAAAAACTGTTTTTT. Its protein is CASSGLEGEKLFF. Using reference TRBV18 and TRBJ1-4 for the parts outside the CDR3, the full variable domain is NAGVMQNPRHLVRRRGQEARLRCSPMKGHSHVYWYRQLPEEGLKFMVYLQKENIIDESGMPKERFSAEFPKEGPSILRIQQVVRGDSAAYFCASSGLEGEKLFFGSGTQLSVL.

The chain links TRBV5-1 to TRBJ2-7, with 7 bases identical to TRBD1. The CDR3 extends over 14 amino acids. The V segment lost 4 bases and the J segment 0 bases; nucleotides outside the gene matches: 4. Germline lookup yields CDR1 SGHRS and CDR2 YFSETQ. CDR3 bases: TGCGCCAGCAGCCTAGGGACAGCCTCCTACGAGCAGTACTTC. Amino acid sequence: CASSLGTASYEQYF.

This clone was found a few times. The chain employs TRBV7-2 and TRBJ2-1, with TRBD2 matching over 7 bases. CDR1 and CDR2 from the germline V gene are SGHTA and FQGNSA. Trimming cost V 6 bases and J 6 bases; bases outside gene matches: 11. CDR3 length: 15 residues. CDR3 bases: TGTGCCAGCAGTTACACTAGCGCGCGGCTCAATGAGCAGTTCTTC. The encoded protein is CASSYTSARLNEQFF. The full variable domain, in which reference TRBV7-2 and TRBJ2-1 provide the parts outside the CDR3, is GAGVSQSPSNKVTEKGKDVELRCDPISGHTALYWYRQSLGQGLEFLIYFQGNSAPDKSGLPSDRFSAERTGGSVSTLTIQRTQQEDSAVYLCASSYTSARLNEQFFGPGTRLTVL.

The V gene is TRBV11-2, the J gene TRBJ1-2; 9 bases fit TRBD1. The germline CDR1 and CDR2 sequences are SGHAT and FQNNGV. This CDR3 spans 14 amino acids. Germline trimming cut 6 bases from V and 1 base from J; bases unmatched to any gene: 3. The CDR3 DNA sequence: TGTGCCAGCAGGGGACAGGGCTTTAACTATGGCTACACCTTC. Its translation: CASRGQGFNYGYTF.

The chain uses TRBV6-1 and TRBJ2-1, with TRBD1 identical over 7 bases. Trimming removed 4 bases from V and 1 base from J; junction bases left unmatched: 4. The CDR3 extends over 15 amino acids. CDR1 is MNHNS, CDR2 SASEGT, per germline. CDR3 amino acids: CASSVDRVSYNEQFF. CDR3 nucleotides: TGTGCCAGCAGTGTAGACAGGGTGTCCTACAATGAGCAGTTCTTC.

This clone is labeled medium-sized. At the DNA level, this CDR3 is encoded by other sequences in the same sample as well. The chain couples TRBV28 to TRBJ1-5; D possibly corresponds to TRBD1 (6 bases). Germline CDR1 reads MDHEN; CDR2 reads SYDVKM. Between the trimmed V and J ends, which lost 7 bases and 0 bases, there was a span of 10 bases. The CDR3 contains 14 residues. The CDR3 loop reads CASTWTVSNQPQHF. Written as DNA, the CDR3 is TGTGCCAGCACCTGGACAGTTAGCAATCAGCCCCAGCATTTT.

This chain uses TRBV7-2 with TRBJ2-3, with 12 positions matching TRBD2. The CDR3 is 17 residues long. CDR1 and CDR2 from the germline V gene are SGHTA and FQGNSA. Trimming removed 3 bases from V and 4 bases from J; junction bases left unmatched: 8. The CDR3 reads CASSFYVLAGGPDTQYF. The CDR3 coding sequence is TGTGCCAGCAGCTTTTATGTCCTAGCGGGGGGGCCAGATACGCAGTATTTT.

This clone was detected only once. V gene TRBV2 combines with J gene TRBJ2-2; D uncertain. Germline assignment: CDR1 SNHLY and CDR2 FYNNEI. The V and J ends lost 3 bases and 3 bases respectively, with 5 bases between them. This CDR3 region has 13 residues. The CDR3 DNA reads TGTGCCAGCAGTGAGAGGCACACCGGGGAGCTGTTTTTT. Translating it yields CASSERHTGELFF.